What follows is one T cell receptor beta chain and its context. The clone's antigen remains unknown. There are no base qualities to consult, and no much larger clone falls within one base. The data were taken from a study of tumor-infiltrating lymphocytes in localized non-small cell lung cancer (dated by TCRdb to the early 2020s). A note on the overall study: Patients whose samples were collected after neoadjuvant chemotherapy, as well as both smokers and never-smokers and several histologies, were included in the cohort. Each patient contributed resected tumor tissue and uninvolved lung tissue from the same patient, described as non-adjacent to the tumor. Alongside flow cytometry, multiplex immunofluorescence, RNA-seq, exome sequencing and proteomics, TCR sequencing was applied to the same patients as one of several integrated assays. In total, the ICON cohort consisted of roughly 150 surgical patients with localized non-small cell lung cancer who had their tumors resected. A total of under 65 patients were part of the paired comparison of immunoSEQ T-cell fraction between tumor and uninvolved lung.

Results the study describes overall, beyond this receptor: Because assay coverage varied across patients depending on available tissue quantity, TCR sequencing was performed for only a subset of the cohort. In line with immunofluorescence CD3 counts, TCRbeta sequencing supported higher T cell infiltration in tumors compared with uninvolved lung tissue. Because different assays used different pieces of the same tissue, intratumor heterogeneity could not be separated from technical variation. The TCR-derived T-cell fraction showed no difference between the flow cytometry-defined immunotypes IM1 (good prognosis) and IM2 (poor prognosis).

The T-cell fraction in tumor and uninvolved lung tissue was obtained from TCR sequencing using the immunoSEQ assay. From the authors' description of their analysis: For survival analysis, patients were divided into high (upper tertile) and low (lower two tertiles) T-cell fraction groups, which were compared by log-rank test. Paired tumor versus uninvolved lung differences in T-cell fraction were tested with a signed-rank test. The source is immuneACCESS, and TCRdb retained only in-frame sequences with V and J called. Part of the clones is not carried over; for the studies checked, unresolved V genes explain less than half of this, and the remainder is unexplained. Clone size and V and J calls were adopted from that table, with D and trimming inferred from the DNA. The sample has about 12,000 clones on record, approximately 70% of them singletons. Jointly, the top ten make up approximately 9.9% of the sample.

Patient enrollment in ICON started in the first half of 2016, and the final patient was enrolled in the second half of 2018. In a subcohort of 80 or so patients, fresh tumor and matched uninvolved tissue were collected for in-depth immune analyses, with TCR sequencing among those analyses. DNA for TCR sequencing was isolated from bulk tissue, and no cell sorting was done. The cysteine opens and the phenylalanine closes a CDR3 of 15 amino acids. CDR3 DNA only is kept here, 45 bases in frame from base 1. Trimming leaves V shorter by 5 bases and J shorter by 1 base, with the junction holding 3 bases beyond the gene matches. Per the germline V gene (reference sequence), SSHAT is the CDR1 and FNYEAQ is the CDR2.

The chain is made from TRBV7-7 and TRBJ1-3, and TRBD1 matches 9 of the central bases. This clonotype was obtained from a human donor with non-small cell lung cancer. The specimen sequenced was uninvolved lung tissue not adjacent to the tumor. The sequenced DNA: TGTGCCAGCAGCCGGGGACAGGGTTCTGGAAACACCATATATTTT. This translates into CASSRGQGSGNTIYF.